The 2 T cell receptor beta chains below come from one sample, sequenced in a study of blood T cell repertoires in COVID-19 (dated by TCRdb to the early 2020s). Receptor libraries were prepared by the immunoSEQ multiplex PCR assay. TCRdb carries this immuneACCESS record with in-frame sequences only. Its versions omit some clonotypes, under half of them owing to an unresolved V gene in the studies checked, with the rest unexplained. Recorded for this sample are 200,000 or so clones; approximately 84% of them occurred a single time. The top ten clonotypes cover less than 2.5% of the sample. Input material: peripheral blood. These receptor sequences come from a woman aged 55-69 years with acute or convalescent COVID-19.

V usage is TRBV5-1 and J usage is TRBJ2-3; possibly TRBD2 for D (5 bases). The V end lost 3 bases, the J end lost 0 bases, and 5 bases lay between the germline ends. This CDR3 has 13 amino acids. The germline gives CDR1 SGHRS, CDR2 YFSETQ. CDR3 DNA sequence: TGCGCCAGCAGCTGGACTAGCACAGATACGCAGTATTTT. The encoded protein is CASSWTSTDTQYF.

The chain recombines TRBV9 with TRBJ2-3; D is possibly TRBD2 (5 bases). Per the germline V gene, CDR1 is SGDLS and CDR2 is YYNGEE. The V and J ends lost 0 bases and 3 bases respectively, with 11 bases between them. CDR3 length equals 15 residues. The CDR3 DNA reads TGTGCCAGCAGCGTAGCCGGGATTAAAACAGATACGCAGTATTTT. Its translation: CASSVAGIKTDTQYF.